Only a few counts were recorded for the clone carrying this T cell receptor beta chain. Combining a sample-barcoded 5' primer with a J-beta primer mix, a second PCR ran for about 7 to 11 cycles. TCRdb passed the 5' RACE reads through MiXCR, listing each CDR3 protein once. The top ten hold under 20% of the sample, which has roughly 570,000 distinct CDR3 sequences, 25% to 30% seen once. The sample comes from a study of blood T cells in healthy people across ages. The germline gives CDR1 LGHDT, CDR2 YNNKEL (reference sequence). With 0 bases clipped from V and 1 base from J, the junction kept 3 bases outside the gene matches. The CDR3 consists of 15 residues.

The chain joins TRBV3-1 to TRBJ2-7, with TRBD2 identical over 7 bases. The receptor was isolated from a woman in her sixties or seventies in good health. The sequencing input was blood. This CDR3 is CASSQDASGSYEQYF. The CDR3 nucleotides are TGTGCCAGCAGCCAAGATGCTAGCGGATCCTACGAGCAGTACTTC.